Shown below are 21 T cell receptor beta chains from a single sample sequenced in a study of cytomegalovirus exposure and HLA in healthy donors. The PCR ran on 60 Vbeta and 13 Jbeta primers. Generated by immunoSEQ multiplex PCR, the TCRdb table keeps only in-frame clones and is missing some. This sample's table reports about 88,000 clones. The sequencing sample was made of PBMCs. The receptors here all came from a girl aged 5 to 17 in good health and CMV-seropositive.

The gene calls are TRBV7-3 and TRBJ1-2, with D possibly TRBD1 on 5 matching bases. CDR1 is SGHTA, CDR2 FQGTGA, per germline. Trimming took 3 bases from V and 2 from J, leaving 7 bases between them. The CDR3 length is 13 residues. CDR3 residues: CASSLGRNYGYTF. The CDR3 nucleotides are TGTGCCAGCAGCTTGGGGCGGAACTATGGCTACACCTTC.

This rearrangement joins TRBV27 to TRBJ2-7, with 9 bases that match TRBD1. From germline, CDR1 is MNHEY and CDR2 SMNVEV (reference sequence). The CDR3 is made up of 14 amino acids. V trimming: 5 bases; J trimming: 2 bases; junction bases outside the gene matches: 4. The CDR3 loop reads CASSKTGGAYEQYF. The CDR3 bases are TGTGCCAGCAGTAAGACAGGGGGTGCCTACGAGCAGTACTTC.

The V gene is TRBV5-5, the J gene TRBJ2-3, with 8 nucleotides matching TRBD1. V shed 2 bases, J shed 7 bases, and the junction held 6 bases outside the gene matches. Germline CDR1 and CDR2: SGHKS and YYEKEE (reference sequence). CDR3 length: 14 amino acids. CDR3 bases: TGTGCCAGCAGCTTAGGACAGGGAAGGCATACGCAGTATTTT. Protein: CASSLGQGRHTQYF.

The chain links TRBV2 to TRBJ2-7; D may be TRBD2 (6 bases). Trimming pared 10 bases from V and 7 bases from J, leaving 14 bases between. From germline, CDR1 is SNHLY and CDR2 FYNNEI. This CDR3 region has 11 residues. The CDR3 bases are TGTGCCACCCGGGGCGCGGGAGAGCAGTACTTC. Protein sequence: CATRGAGEQYF. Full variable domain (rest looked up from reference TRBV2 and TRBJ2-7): EPEVTQTPSHQVTQMGQEVILRCVPISNHLYFYWYRQILGQKVEFLVSFYNNEISEKSEIFDDQFSVERPDGSNFTLKIRSTKLEDSAMYFCATRGAGEQYFGPGTRLTVT.

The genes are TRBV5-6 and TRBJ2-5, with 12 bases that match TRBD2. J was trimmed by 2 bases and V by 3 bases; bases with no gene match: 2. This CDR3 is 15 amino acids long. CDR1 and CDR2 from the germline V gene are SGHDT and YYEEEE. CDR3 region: CASSYTSGGQETQYF. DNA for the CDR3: TGTGCCAGCAGCTATACTAGCGGGGGGCAAGAGACCCAGTACTTC.

This CDR3 reads CASPGTGLSGYTF. CDR3 DNA sequence: TGTGCCAGCCCCGGGACAGGGTTAAGTGGCTACACCTTC. The V call is TRBV2, the J call TRBJ1-2; 9 bases fit TRBD1. This CDR3 spans 13 amino acids. The V gene end was trimmed by 8 bases and the J gene end by 7 bases; junction bases not matched to a gene: 8. The germline V gene has CDR1 SNHLY and CDR2 FYNNEI.

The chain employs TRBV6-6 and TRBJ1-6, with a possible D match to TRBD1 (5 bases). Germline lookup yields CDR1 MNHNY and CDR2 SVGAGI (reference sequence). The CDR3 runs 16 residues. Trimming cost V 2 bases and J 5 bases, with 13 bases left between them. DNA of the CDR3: TGTGCCAGCAGTTACCATGGGACTGCGGATAATTCACCCCTCCACTTT. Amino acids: CASSYHGTADNSPLHF.

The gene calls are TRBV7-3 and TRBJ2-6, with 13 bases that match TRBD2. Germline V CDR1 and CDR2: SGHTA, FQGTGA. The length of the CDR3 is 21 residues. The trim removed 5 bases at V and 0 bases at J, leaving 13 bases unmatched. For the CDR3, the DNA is TGTGCCAGCAGCCGACACCCGGGACTAGCGGGGCCCCCCTCTGGGGCCAACGTCCTGACTTTC. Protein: CASSRHPGLAGPPSGANVLTF.

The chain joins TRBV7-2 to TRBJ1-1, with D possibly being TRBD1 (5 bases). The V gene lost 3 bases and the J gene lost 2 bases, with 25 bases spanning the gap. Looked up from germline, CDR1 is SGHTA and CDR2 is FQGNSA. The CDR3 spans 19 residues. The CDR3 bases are TGTGCCAGCAGCTTCAATAGGGGCAGCCCTACTCAAGGAAACACTGAAGCTTTCTTT. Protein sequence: CASSFNRGSPTQGNTEAFF.

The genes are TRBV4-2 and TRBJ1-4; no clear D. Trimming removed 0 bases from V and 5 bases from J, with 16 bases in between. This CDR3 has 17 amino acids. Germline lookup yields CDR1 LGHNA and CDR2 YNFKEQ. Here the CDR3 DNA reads TGTGCCAGCAGCCAAGAAATAGGAGGCCCTATAAATGAAAAACTGTTTTTT. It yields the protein CASSQEIGGPINEKLFF.

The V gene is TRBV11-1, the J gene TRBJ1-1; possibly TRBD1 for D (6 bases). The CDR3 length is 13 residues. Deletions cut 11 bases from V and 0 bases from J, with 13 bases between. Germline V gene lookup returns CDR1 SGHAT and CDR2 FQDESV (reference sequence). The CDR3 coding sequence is TGTGCCGCGGGCCGGACAGTGAACACTGAAGCTTTCTTT. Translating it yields CAAGRTVNTEAFF.

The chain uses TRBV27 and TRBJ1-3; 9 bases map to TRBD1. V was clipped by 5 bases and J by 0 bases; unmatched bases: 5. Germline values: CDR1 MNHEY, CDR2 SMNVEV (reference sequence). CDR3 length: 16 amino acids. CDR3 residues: CASSPGTGNSGNTIYF. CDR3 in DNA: TGTGCCAGCAGTCCCGGGACAGGGAACTCTGGAAACACCATATATTTT.

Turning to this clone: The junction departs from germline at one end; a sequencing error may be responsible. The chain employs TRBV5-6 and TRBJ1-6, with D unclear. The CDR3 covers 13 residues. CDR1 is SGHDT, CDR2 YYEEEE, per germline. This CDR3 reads CASSFGDPSPLPF. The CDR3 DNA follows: TGTGCCAGCAGCTTCGGGGATCCTTCACCCCTCCCCTTT.

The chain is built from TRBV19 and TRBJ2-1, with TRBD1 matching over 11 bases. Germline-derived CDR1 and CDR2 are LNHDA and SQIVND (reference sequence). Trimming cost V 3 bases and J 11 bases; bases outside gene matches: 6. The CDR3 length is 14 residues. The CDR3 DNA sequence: TGTGCCAGTAGTATTCCCGGACAGGGGGCCCAGCAGTTCTTC. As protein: CASSIPGQGAQQFF. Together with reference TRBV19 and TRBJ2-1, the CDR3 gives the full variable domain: DGGITQSPKYLFRKEGQNVTLSCEQNLNHDAMYWYRQDPGQGLRLIYYSQIVNDFQKGDIAEGYSVSREKKESFPLTVTSAQKNPTAFYLCASSIPGQGAQQFFGPGTRLTVL.

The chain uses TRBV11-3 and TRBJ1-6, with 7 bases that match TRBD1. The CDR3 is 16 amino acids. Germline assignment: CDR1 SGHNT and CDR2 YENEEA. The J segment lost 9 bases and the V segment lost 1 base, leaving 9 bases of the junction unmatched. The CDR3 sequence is CASSLGGAGGRSPLHF. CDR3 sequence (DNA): TGTGCCAGCAGCTTAGGAGGGGCAGGGGGACGTTCACCCCTCCACTTT.

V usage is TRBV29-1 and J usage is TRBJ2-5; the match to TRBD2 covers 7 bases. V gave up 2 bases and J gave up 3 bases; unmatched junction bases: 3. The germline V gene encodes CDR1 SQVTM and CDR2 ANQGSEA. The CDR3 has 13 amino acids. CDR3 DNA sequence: TGCAGCGTTGAACGGGAGGCTAAAGAGACCCAGTACTTC. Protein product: CSVEREAKETQYF.

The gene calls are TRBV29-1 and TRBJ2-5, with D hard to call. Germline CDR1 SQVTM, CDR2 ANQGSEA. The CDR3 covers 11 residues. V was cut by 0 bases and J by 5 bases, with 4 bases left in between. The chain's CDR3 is CSVEDLETQYF. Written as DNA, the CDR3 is TGCAGCGTTGAAGATCTGGAGACCCAGTACTTC.

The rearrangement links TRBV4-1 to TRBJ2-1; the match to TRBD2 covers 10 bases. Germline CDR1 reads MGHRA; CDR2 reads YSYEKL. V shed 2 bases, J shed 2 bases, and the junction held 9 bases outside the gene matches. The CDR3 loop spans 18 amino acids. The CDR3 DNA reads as TGCGCCAGCAGCCAATTCACCTTTAGCGGGGGGACCTACAATGAGCAGTTCTTC. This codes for CASSQFTFSGGTYNEQFF.

The CDR3 DNA reads TGTGCCAGCAGCGTAGCAGGGCGGGGGCAAGAGACCCAGTACTTC. Amino acids: CASSVAGRGQETQYF. The chain couples TRBV9 to TRBJ2-5; 7 nucleotides match TRBD2. The CDR3 has 15 amino acids. V was clipped by 0 bases and J by 2 bases; unmatched bases: 4. Germline loops: CDR1 SGDLS, CDR2 YYNGEE. The whole variable domain, filled in from reference TRBV9 and TRBJ2-5, reads DSGVTQTPKHLITATGQRVTLRCSPRSGDLSVYWYQQSLDQGLQFLIQYYNGEERAKGNILERFSAQQFPDLHSELNLSSLELGDSALYFCASSVAGRGQETQYFGPGTRLLVL.

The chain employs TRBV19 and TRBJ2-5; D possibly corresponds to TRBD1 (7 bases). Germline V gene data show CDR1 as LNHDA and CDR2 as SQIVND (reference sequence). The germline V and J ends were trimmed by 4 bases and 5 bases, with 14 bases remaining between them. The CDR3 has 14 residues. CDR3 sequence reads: CASSTQGGTETQYF. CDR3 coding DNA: TGTGCCAGTAGTACTCAGGGGGGAACGGAGACCCAGTACTTC.

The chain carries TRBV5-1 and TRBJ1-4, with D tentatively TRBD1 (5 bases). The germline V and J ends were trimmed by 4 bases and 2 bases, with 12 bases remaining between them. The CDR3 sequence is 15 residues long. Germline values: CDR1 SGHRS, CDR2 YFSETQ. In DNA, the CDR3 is TGCGCCAGCAGCCCCGGCGGGGCTACTAATGAAAAACTGTTTTTT. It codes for CASSPGGATNEKLFF.